This entry describes one TCR beta chain. Its antigen remains unidentified. This sample stems from a study of cytomegalovirus exposure and HLA in healthy donors. Study-level points and caveats: Whilst most TCR sequences proved rare, a subset of public TCRs occurred across many donors. In vitro confirmation showed a few CMV-associated chains to be CMV antigen specific. TRBV6-2, TRBV6-3 and some other V segments were unresolvable in 87-base-pair reads.

Germline V lookup: CDR1 SNHLY, CDR2 FYNNEI. CDR3 length: 14 residues. Deletions cut 4 bases from V and 0 bases from J, with 9 bases between. This PCR relied on a set of 60 Vbeta primers and 13 Jbeta primers. Produced via immunoSEQ multiplex PCR; TCRdb's table is partial and in-frame only. This table holds around 55,000 clones, about 76% found once. Everyone who donated was a healthy bone marrow donor. The sequence was obtained from a female donor in good health and CMV-seronegative. Sequenced: PBMCs. The V gene is TRBV2, the J gene TRBJ1-2; D not certain. The CDR3 DNA sequence: TGTGCCAGCAGTGCCCAACTATCTAACTATGGCTACACCTTC. Translating it yields CASSAQLSNYGYTF.